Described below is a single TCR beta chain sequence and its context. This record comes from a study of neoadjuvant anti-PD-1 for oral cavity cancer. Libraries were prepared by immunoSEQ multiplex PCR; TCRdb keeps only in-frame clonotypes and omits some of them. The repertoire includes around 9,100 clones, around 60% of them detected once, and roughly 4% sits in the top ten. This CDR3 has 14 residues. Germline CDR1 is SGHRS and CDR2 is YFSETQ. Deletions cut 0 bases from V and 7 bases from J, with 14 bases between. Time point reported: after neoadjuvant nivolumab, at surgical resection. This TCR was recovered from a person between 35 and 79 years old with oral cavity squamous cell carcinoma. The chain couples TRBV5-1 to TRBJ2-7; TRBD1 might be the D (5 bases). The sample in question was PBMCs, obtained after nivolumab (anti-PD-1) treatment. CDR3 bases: TGCGCCAGCAGCTTGGATTTGACAGTTATTGAGCAGTACTTC. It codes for CASSLDLTVIEQYF.